These 28 T cell receptor beta chains share one sample of origin, sequenced in a study of blood T cell repertoires in COVID-19. Profiled with immunoSEQ multiplex PCR; TCRdb holds only in-frame clones, not every one. Seen here are under 300,000 clones, around 81% observed once, and the top ten hold 5% to 7%. The sequencing sample was made of peripheral blood. Receptors were obtained from a woman in her fifties or sixties with active or convalescent COVID-19.

The chain is built from TRBV27 and TRBJ2-7, with D perhaps matching TRBD2 (5 bases). V lost 5 bases and J lost 2, with 13 bases in between. The CDR3 length is 14 residues. The germline gives CDR1 MNHEY, CDR2 SMNVEV (reference sequence). CDR3 nucleotide sequence: TGTGCCAGCAGTCTCAGAGGGAATCCCTACGAGCAGTACTTC. Translated: CASSLRGNPYEQYF.

CDR3 bases: TGTGCCAGCAGCCAAGATAAAGGAGCCCACAATGAGCAGTTCTTC. This encodes CASSQDKGAHNEQFF. V and J are TRBV3-1 (or the pseudogene TRBV3-2) and TRBJ2-1; D is unclear. V lost 0 bases to trimming and J lost 5 bases, with 11 bases between them. Germline V lookup: CDR1 LGHDT, CDR2 YNNKEL (reference sequence). The CDR3 has 15 amino acids.

The V call is TRBV3-1 (or the pseudogene TRBV3-2), the J call TRBJ2-1; no firm D call. The CDR3 has 13 residues. V was shortened by 1 base and J by 12 bases, with 13 bases between the two germline ends. Per germline, CDR1 LGHDT and CDR2 YNNKEL (reference sequence). CDR3 sequence (DNA): TGTGCCAGCAGCCAAGCCCCCCGCGCCGGGCAGTTCTTC. This encodes CASSQAPRAGQFF.

The chain joins TRBV15 to TRBJ2-7, with 8 bases lining up with TRBD2. The V and J ends lost 0 bases and 3 bases, in that order; junction bases with no gene match: 13. The CDR3 runs 18 residues. CDR1 and CDR2 (germline): LNHNV, YYDKDF (reference sequence). The CDR3 nucleotides read TGTGCCACCAGCAGAGAAGTTCCCGTTAGCGGGGTGATCTACGAGCAGTACGTC. Its translation: CATSREVPVSGVIYEQYV.

This clone was seen only a few times. The V gene is TRBV5-1, the J gene TRBJ1-1; D is ambiguous. V was trimmed by 2 bases and J by 4 bases, leaving 18 bases between them. Germline V gene data show CDR1 as SGHRS and CDR2 as YFSETQ. The CDR3 spans 16 residues. CDR3 DNA: TGCGCCAGCAGCTTCGGCCTTCCCACTTCGGGCACTGAAGCTTTCTTT. Its protein is CASSFGLPTSGTEAFF. The variable domain in full, with the rest retrieved from reference TRBV5-1 and TRBJ1-1, is KAGVTQTPRYLIKTRGQQVTLSCSPISGHRSVSWYQQTPGQGLQFLFEYFSETQRNKGNFPGRFSGRQFSNSRSEMNVSTLELGDSALYLCASSFGLPTSGTEAFFGQGTRLTVV.

This clone was seen a handful of times. This rearrangement joins TRBV6-4 to TRBJ1-2; 8 bases fit TRBD1. From germline, CDR1 is MRHNA and CDR2 SNTAGT. The CDR3 runs 14 residues. V lost 5 bases and J lost 8; bases outside the gene matches: 10. CDR3 in amino acids: CASSPGQGLGGYTF. CDR3 DNA: TGTGCCAGCAGTCCTGGACAGGGCCTTGGGGGCTACACCTTC.

This CDR3 reads CAISEPTGQGAYEQYF. For the CDR3, the DNA is TGTGCCATCAGTGAGCCTACTGGACAGGGGGCATACGAGCAGTACTTC. V is TRBV10-3 and J is TRBJ2-7; 11 positions agree with TRBD1. The CDR3 runs to 16 residues. Germline V gene sequence: CDR1 ENHRY, CDR2 SYGVKD. V trimming: 2 bases; J trimming: 4 bases; junction bases outside the gene matches: 7.

The rearrangement joins TRBV3-1 (or the pseudogene TRBV3-2) to TRBJ2-5; unclear D gene. The CDR3 runs to 15 residues. Trimming pared 2 bases from V and 2 bases from J, leaving 12 bases between. The V gene's germline CDR1 is LGHDT and CDR2 YNNKEL (reference sequence). The CDR3 reads CASSQIPLKQETQYF. The CDR3 DNA reads as TGTGCCAGCAGCCAAATCCCACTGAAGCAAGAGACCCAGTACTTC.

The rearrangement joins TRBV4-2 to TRBJ2-7, with 11 bases matching TRBD2. V was pared by 4 bases and J by 0 bases, with 2 bases of the junction left unmatched. Germline V gene data show CDR1 as LGHNA and CDR2 as YNFKEQ. CDR3 size: 15 residues. The CDR3 DNA is TGTGCCAGCAGCCGGGGGACTAGCGGCTCCTACGAGCAGTACTTC. This codes for CASSRGTSGSYEQYF.

The CDR3 reads CASSPRQVYGYTF. For the CDR3, the DNA is TGTGCCAGCTCACCACGCCAGGTCTATGGCTACACCTTC. V usage is TRBV18 and J usage is TRBJ1-2; D remains ambiguous. The V gene's germline CDR1 is KGHSH and CDR2 LQKENI. The CDR3 sequence is 13 residues long. The V and J ends lost 1 base and 4 bases respectively, with 7 bases between them.

This chain uses TRBV6-5 with TRBJ2-7, with 8 bases that match TRBD1. The CDR3 runs to 13 residues. Germline trimming cut 8 bases from V and 2 bases from J; bases unmatched to any gene: 5. Germline CDR1 reads MNHEY; CDR2 reads SVGAGI. CDR3 amino acids: CASSGTGTYEQYF. CDR3 sequence (DNA): TGTGCCAGCTCCGGGACAGGAACCTACGAGCAGTACTTC.

V gene TRBV29-1 combines with J gene TRBJ1-2; TRBD1 aligns across 10 bases. The V gene's germline CDR1 is SQVTM and CDR2 ANQGSEA. CDR3 length equals 15 residues. Losses at the gene ends were 5 bases for V and 4 bases for J; bases not matched to a gene: 10. The CDR3 is CSVWDRGTAAYGYTF. The DNA of the CDR3 is TGCAGCGTTTGGGACAGGGGAACGGCAGCCTATGGCTACACCTTC.

V is TRBV4-1 and J is TRBJ2-3; D not resolved. The CDR3 spans 14 residues. Trimming shortened V by 4 bases and J by 2 bases, and 10 bases separated the two germline ends. Germline loops: CDR1 MGHRA, CDR2 YSYEKL. The chain's CDR3 is CASSPQTFTDTQYF. CDR3 in DNA: TGCGCCAGCAGCCCCCAGACTTTCACAGATACGCAGTATTTT.

This clone has only one observation. The genes are TRBV3-1 (or the pseudogene TRBV3-2) and TRBJ1-2, with a weak D call TRBD1 (6 bases). CDR3 size: 15 residues. V was cut by 4 bases and J by 0 bases, with 12 bases left in between. The germline V gene encodes CDR1 LGHDT and CDR2 YNNKEL (reference sequence). The CDR3: CASSPQDRPNYGYTF. In DNA, the CDR3 is TGTGCCAGCAGCCCCCAGGACAGACCTAACTATGGCTACACCTTC.

The rearrangement uses TRBV23-1 and TRBJ2-7; 10 bases fit TRBD1. TRBV23-1 has ORF status, its function being uncertain. The junction had 4 bases not matched to a gene; V was cut back by 2 bases and J by 0 bases. This CDR3 region has 16 residues. CDR3 in amino acids: CASSQPGQGSSYEQYV. The CDR3 nucleotides are TGCGCCAGCAGTCAACCGGGACAGGGGAGCTCCTACGAGCAGTACGTC.

V is TRBV28 and J is TRBJ1-4; D gene ambiguous. Germline-derived CDR1 and CDR2 are MDHEN and SYDVKM. Between the trimmed V and J ends, which lost 3 bases and 4 bases, there was a span of 15 bases. The length of the CDR3 is 16 residues. The CDR3 region has the DNA TGTGCCAGCAGTTTTGGGTACTCGAGGGTTAATGAAAAACTGTTTTTT. This gives the protein CASSFGYSRVNEKLFF.

V is TRBV21-1 and J is TRBJ1-6; the DNA was not compared with TRBD1, the D call given in the table. TRBV21-1 is tagged as a pseudogene. There are 15 residues in the CDR3. Written as DNA, the CDR3 is TGTGCCAGCAGCAGCACAGGGGGAGATAATTCACCCCTCCACTTT. It specifies CASSSTGGDNSPLHF.

CDR3 in DNA: TGCGCCAGCAGCTTGGGGACTAGCGTATCCTCCTACGAGCAGTACTTC. Residues: CASSLGTSVSSYEQYF. The V and J genes are TRBV5-1 and TRBJ2-7; 9 bases agree with TRBD2. This CDR3 has 16 amino acids. Trimming at V came to 0 bases and at J to 0 bases, leaving 4 bases not matched to a gene. Germline loops: CDR1 SGHRS, CDR2 YFSETQ.

The chain is built from TRBV7-8 and TRBJ2-6, with TRBD2 as a possible D gene (6 bases). Germline values: CDR1 SGHVS, CDR2 FQNEAQ. This CDR3 has 16 amino acids. The V end lost 1 base, the J end lost 0 bases, and 7 bases lay between the germline ends. This CDR3 is CASSLVGGSGANVLTF. As DNA, the CDR3 is TGTGCCAGCAGCTTAGTGGGAGGCTCTGGGGCCAACGTCCTGACTTTC.

The chain joins TRBV11-3 to TRBJ2-5; 11 nucleotides agree with TRBD2. Germline V CDR1 and CDR2: SGHNT, YENEEA. After removal of 4 bases from V and 5 bases from J, the junction contained 9 bases not matched to a gene. The CDR3 sequence is 16 residues long. CDR3 nucleotide sequence: TGTGCCAGCAGCTCCCCGGCCCGGACTAGCGGGGAGACCCAGTACTTC. Translating it yields CASSSPARTSGETQYF.

This chain connects TRBV11-3 to TRBJ2-3; D perhaps matches TRBD1 (6 bases). Germline values: CDR1 SGHNT, CDR2 YENEEA. This CDR3 spans 15 amino acids. The germline V and J ends were trimmed by 5 bases and 8 bases, with 20 bases remaining between them. Written as DNA, the CDR3 is TGTGCCAGCAGCCCCTCCCCAGGGGTGGTCGGTACGCAGTATTTT. As protein: CASSPSPGVVGTQYF.

The chain has TRBV30 and TRBJ2-3; 13 nucleotides align to TRBD2. This CDR3 is built from 16 residues. Trimming took 3 bases from V and 2 from J; bases not matched to a gene: 5. Per the germline V gene, CDR1 is GTSNPN and CDR2 is SVGIG (reference sequence). CDR3 amino acids: CAWRPGLAGITDTQYF. CDR3 DNA: TGTGCCTGGAGGCCGGGACTAGCGGGAATCACAGATACGCAGTATTTT.

The chain joins TRBV2 to TRBJ1-1; 10 nucleotides agree with TRBD1. J gave up 0 bases and V 6 bases, and 10 bases lay outside the gene matches. The CDR3 loop spans 17 amino acids. Germline V CDR1 and CDR2: SNHLY, FYNNEI. CDR3 bases: TGTGCCAGCAGGAAGGTGGGGACAGGGGCAATGAACACTGAAGCTTTCTTT. This codes for CASRKVGTGAMNTEAFF.

The rearrangement joins TRBV7-6 to TRBJ2-1, with 11 bases that match TRBD2. Germline-derived CDR1 and CDR2 are SGHVS and FNYEAQ. The CDR3 runs to 16 residues. With 5 bases clipped from V and 8 bases from J, the junction kept 11 bases outside the gene matches. CDR3 sequence reads: CASSVLAGGRFDEQFF. In nucleotides, the CDR3 is TGTGCCAGCAGCGTCTTAGCGGGGGGGCGTTTTGATGAGCAGTTCTTC.

This clone was recorded once. V gene TRBV7-9 combines with J gene TRBJ2-1; TRBD2 aligns across 10 bases. Looked up from germline, CDR1 is SEHNR and CDR2 is FQNEAQ (reference sequence). Trimming cost V 1 base and J 2 bases; bases outside gene matches: 11. The CDR3 has 19 residues. For the CDR3, the DNA is TGTGCCAGCAGCTTAGACCACCCCCTGCTAGCGGGAGCCTACAATGAGCAGTTCTTC. Amino acids: CASSLDHPLLAGAYNEQFF.

This rearrangement joins TRBV19 to TRBJ1-1, with D possibly TRBD1 on 6 matching bases. CDR1 is LNHDA, CDR2 SQIVND, per germline (reference sequence). The length of the CDR3 is 13 residues. The CDR3 spells CATTPQGITEAFF. The CDR3 nucleotides read TGTGCTACCACCCCACAGGGAATCACTGAAGCTTTCTTT. The whole variable domain, remainder taken from reference TRBV19 and TRBJ1-1, is DGGITQSPKYLFRKEGQNVTLSCEQNLNHDAMYWYRQDPGQGLRLIYYSQIVNDFQKGDIAEGYSVSREKKESFPLTVTSAQKNPTAFYLCATTPQGITEAFFGQGTRLTVV.

The V and J genes are TRBV28 and TRBJ2-5, with a weak D call TRBD1 (5 bases). The germline V gene encodes CDR1 MDHEN and CDR2 SYDVKM. V was pared by 7 bases and J by 0 bases, with 21 bases between. The CDR3 length is 17 residues. The CDR3 DNA reads TGTGCCAGCATGATGGAAAGGGGCCCCATGTACCAAGAGACCCAGTACTTC. Translating it yields CASMMERGPMYQETQYF.

The chain uses TRBV29-1 and TRBJ2-5, with D unresolved. Germline lookup yields CDR1 SQVTM and CDR2 ANQGSEA. V lost 7 bases, J lost 5 bases, and 14 bases lay in between. The CDR3 consists of 12 residues. The CDR3 DNA follows: TGCAGCGCGGTAAAGTTCAGGGAGACCCAGTACTTC. Protein product: CSAVKFRETQYF.